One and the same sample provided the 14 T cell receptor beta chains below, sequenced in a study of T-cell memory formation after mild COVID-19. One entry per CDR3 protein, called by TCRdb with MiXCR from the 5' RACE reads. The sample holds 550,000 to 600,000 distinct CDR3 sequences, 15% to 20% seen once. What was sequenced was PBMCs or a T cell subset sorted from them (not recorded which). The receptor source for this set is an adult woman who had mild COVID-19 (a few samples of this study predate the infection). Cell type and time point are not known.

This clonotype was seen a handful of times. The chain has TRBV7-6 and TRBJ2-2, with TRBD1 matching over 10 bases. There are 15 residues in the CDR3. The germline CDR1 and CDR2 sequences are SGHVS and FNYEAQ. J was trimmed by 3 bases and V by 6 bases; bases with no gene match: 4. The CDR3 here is CASRIGQGDTGELFF. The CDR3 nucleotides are TGTGCCAGCAGGATAGGACAGGGGGACACCGGGGAGCTGTTTTTT.

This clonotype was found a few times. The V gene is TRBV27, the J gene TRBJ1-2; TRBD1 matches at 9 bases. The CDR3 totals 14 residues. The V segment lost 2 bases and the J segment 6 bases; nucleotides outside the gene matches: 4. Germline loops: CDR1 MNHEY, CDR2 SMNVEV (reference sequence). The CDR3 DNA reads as TGTGCCAGCAGTTTAACCCGGACAGGGGATGGCTACACCTTC. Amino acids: CASSLTRTGDGYTF.

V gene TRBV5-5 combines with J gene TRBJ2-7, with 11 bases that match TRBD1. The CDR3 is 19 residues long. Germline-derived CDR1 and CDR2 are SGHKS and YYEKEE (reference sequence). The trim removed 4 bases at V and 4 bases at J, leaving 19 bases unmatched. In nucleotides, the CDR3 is TGTGCCAGCAGCCACGGGACAGGGGGTTACCGGAACCTTTTTTACGAGCAGTACTTC. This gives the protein CASSHGTGGYRNLFYEQYF.

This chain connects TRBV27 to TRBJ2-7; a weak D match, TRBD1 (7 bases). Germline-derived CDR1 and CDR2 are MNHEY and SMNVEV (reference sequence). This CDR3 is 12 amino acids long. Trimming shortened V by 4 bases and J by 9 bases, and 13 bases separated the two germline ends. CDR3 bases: TGTGCCAGCAGTTCGACAGGGACTTTGCAGTACTTC. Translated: CASSSTGTLQYF.

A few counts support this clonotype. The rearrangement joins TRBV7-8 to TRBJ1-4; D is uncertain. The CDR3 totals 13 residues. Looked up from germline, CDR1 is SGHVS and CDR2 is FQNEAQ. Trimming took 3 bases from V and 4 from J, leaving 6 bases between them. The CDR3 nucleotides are TGTGCCAGCAGCTTTCGCAGTAATGAAAAACTGTTTTTT. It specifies CASSFRSNEKLFF.

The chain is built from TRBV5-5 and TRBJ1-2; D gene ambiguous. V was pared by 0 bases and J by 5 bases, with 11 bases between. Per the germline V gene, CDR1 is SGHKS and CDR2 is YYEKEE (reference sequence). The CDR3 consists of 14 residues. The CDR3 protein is CASSLAGRIYGYTF. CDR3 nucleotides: TGTGCCAGCAGCTTGGCCGGAAGGATATATGGCTACACCTTC.

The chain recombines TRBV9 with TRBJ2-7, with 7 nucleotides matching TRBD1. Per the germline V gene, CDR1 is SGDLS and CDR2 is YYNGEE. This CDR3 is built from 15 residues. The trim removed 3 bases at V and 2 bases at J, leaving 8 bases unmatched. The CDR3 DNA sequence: TGTGCCAGCAGCGGCACAGGGGTGGGGACCTACGAGCAGTACTTC. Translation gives CASSGTGVGTYEQYF.

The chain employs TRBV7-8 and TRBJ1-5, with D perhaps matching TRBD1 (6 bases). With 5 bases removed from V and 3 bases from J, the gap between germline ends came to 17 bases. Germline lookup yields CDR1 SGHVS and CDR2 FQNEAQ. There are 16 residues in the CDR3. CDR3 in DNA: TGTGCCAGCAGCCGCAAAGACGGACAGTTCAATCAGCCCCAGCATTTT. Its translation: CASSRKDGQFNQPQHF. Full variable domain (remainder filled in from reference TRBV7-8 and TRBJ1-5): GAGVSQSPRYKVAKRGQDVALRCDPISGHVSLFWYQQALGQGPEFLTYFQNEAQLDKSGLPSDRFFAERPEGSVSTLKIQRTQQEDSAVYLCASSRKDGQFNQPQHFGDGTRLSIL.

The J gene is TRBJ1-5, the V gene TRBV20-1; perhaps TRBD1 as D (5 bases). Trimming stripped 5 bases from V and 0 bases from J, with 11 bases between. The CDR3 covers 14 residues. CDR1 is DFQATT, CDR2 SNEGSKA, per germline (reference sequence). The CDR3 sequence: CSAPVRDSNQPQHF. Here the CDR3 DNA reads TGCAGTGCTCCGGTCAGGGATAGCAATCAGCCCCAGCATTTT.

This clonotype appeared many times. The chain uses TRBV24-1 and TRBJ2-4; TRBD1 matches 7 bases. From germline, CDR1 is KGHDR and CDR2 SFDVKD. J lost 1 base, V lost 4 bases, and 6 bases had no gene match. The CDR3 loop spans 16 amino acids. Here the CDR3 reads CATSDSGGRAKNIQYF. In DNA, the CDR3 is TGTGCCACCAGTGACTCAGGGGGAAGGGCCAAAAACATTCAGTACTTC.

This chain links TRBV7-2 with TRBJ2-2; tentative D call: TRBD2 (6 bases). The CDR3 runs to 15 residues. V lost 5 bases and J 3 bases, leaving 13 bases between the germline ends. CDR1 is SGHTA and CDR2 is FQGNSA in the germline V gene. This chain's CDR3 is CASSRGLIDTGELFF. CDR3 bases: TGTGCCAGCAGCCGGGGACTTATAGACACCGGGGAGCTGTTTTTT.

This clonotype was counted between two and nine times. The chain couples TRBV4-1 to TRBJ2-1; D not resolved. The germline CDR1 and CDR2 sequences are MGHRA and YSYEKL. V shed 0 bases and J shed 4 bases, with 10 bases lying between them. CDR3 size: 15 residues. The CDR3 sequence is CASSQDKPSYNEQFF. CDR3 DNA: TGCGCCAGCAGCCAAGATAAGCCTTCATACAATGAGCAGTTCTTC.

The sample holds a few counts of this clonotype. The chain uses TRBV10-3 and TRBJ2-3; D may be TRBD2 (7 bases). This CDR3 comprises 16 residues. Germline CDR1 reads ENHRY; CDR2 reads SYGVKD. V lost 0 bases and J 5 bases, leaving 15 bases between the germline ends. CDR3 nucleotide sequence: TGTGCCATCAGTGAGTCGGAGGGGGGGCCGAAAGATACGCAGTATTTT. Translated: CAISESEGGPKDTQYF.

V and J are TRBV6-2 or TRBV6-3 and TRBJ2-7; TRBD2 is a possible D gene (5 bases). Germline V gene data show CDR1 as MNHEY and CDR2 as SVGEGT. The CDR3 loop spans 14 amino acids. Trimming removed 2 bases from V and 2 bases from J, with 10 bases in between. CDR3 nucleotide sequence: TGTGCCAGCAGTTACCCGGGGAATACCTACGAGCAGTACTTC. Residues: CASSYPGNTYEQYF.